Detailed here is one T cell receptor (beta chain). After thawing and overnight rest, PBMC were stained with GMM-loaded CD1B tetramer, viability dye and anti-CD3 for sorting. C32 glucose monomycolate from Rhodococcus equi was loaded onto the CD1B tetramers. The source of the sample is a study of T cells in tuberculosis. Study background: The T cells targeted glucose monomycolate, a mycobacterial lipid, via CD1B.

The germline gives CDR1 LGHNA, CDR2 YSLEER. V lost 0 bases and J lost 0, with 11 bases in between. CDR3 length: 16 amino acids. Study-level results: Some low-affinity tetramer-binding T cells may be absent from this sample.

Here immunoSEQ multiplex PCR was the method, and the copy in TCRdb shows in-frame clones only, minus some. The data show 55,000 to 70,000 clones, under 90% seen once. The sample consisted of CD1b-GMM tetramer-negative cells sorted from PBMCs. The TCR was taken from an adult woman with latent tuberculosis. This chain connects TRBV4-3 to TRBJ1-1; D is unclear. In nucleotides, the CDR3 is TGCGCCAGCAGCCAAGACAGGCAGCTCATGAACACTGAAGCTTTCTTT. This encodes CASSQDRQLMNTEAFF.